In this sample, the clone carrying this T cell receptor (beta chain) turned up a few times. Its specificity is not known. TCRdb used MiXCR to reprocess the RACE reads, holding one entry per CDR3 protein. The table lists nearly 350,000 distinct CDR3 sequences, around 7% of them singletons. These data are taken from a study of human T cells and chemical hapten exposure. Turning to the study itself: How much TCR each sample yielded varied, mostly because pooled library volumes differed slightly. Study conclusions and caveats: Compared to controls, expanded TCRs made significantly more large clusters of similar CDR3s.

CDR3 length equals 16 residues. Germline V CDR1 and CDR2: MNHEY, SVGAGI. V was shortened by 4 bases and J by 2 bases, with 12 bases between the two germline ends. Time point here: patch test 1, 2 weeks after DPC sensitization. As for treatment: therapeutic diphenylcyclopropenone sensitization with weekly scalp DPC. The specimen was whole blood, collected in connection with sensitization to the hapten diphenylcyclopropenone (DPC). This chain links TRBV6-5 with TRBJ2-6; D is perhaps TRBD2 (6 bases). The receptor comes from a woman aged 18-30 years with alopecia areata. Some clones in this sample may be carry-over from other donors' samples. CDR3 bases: TGTGCCAGCAGTTTATTCGGGGGAGCTGGGGCCAACGTCCTGACTTTC. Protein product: CASSLFGGAGANVLTF.